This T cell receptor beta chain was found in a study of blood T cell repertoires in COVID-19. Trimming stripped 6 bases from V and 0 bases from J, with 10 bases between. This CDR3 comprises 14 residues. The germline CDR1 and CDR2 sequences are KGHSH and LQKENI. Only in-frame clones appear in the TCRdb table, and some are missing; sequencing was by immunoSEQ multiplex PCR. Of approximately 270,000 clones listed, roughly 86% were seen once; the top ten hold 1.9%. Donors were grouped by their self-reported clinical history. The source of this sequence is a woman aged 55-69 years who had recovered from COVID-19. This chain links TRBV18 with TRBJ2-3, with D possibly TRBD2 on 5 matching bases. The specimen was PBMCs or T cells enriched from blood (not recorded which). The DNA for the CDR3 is TGTGCCAGCTCTCCGGGGTTTAGCACAGATACGCAGTATTTT. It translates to CASSPGFSTDTQYF.